This T cell receptor (beta chain) emerged from a study of T cells in narcolepsy. Study findings and constraints: Same-patient CSF and blood CD4+ T cell clonotypes included HCRT-specific and TRIB2-specific autoreactive ones.

Sequencing used immunoSEQ multiplex PCR; TCRdb keeps in-frame clones, though not all of them. The sample lists approximately 31,000 clones, 84% occurring once. This CDR3 is 13 amino acids long. The trim removed 0 bases at V and 7 bases at J, leaving 1 base unmatched. CDR1 is SGHRS, CDR2 YFSETQ, per germline. As for this clone: The antigen is undetermined.

This clonotype originated in a human donor with narcolepsy. The sample consisted of CD45RA- memory CD4+ T cells from PBMCs. The chain combines TRBV5-1 with TRBJ2-7, with 10 bases fitting TRBD1. CDR3 nucleotides: TGCGCCAGCAGCTTGGGGGACAGGGGAGAGCAGTACTTC. It is translated as CASSLGDRGEQYF.